This record looks at one TCR beta chain sequence and its context. This receptor's antigen is unknown. For each CD8+ T cell subset, flow sorting was done in triplicate, and under 350,000 cells per subset went directly into RLT lysis buffer. Naive CD8+ T cells were defined stringently as CD45RO-CCR7+CD27+CD95- to exclude memory contaminants. Peripheral blood mononuclear cells were isolated from buffy coats by standard density gradient centrifugation. A FACSAria III was used to flow-sort naive CD8+ T cells into CXCR3-negative and CXCR3-positive populations. Total RNA was extracted from sorted cells with an RNeasy Mini Kit. This sample was taken from a study of CXCR3-negative and CXCR3-positive naive CD8 T cells (dated by TCRdb to between 2017 and 2020). With respect to the entire study: About 150 million TRB reads were obtained in total, roughly 1.5 +/- 0.3 million reads per library. The TRBV-TRBJ cluster analysis covered naive subsets from roughly five donors and memory cells from 3 donors. Diversity and physicochemical repertoire analyses were performed on some 10 donors pooled from two independent experiments.

From cysteine to phenylalanine, the CDR3 is 17 amino acids long. Nucleotide data are not available. CDR1 is given as SGHVS and CDR2 as FNYEAQ, both from the germline V gene. Points the paper makes about the study in general: Compared with CXCR3-negative naive cells, CXCR3-positive naive cells had TRB CDR3s with higher hydrophobicity (lower Kidera factor 4), lower energy, and higher strength and volume indices. Because CXCR3 expression was partially decreased after cryopreservation, freshly isolated PBMCs were used for most assays. Because surface CD5, which is linked to self-reactivity in mice, was comparable between the naive subsets, TCR interaction strength was also inferred from TRB CDR3 physicochemical properties. Naive CXCR3-negative and CXCR3-positive cells from the same donor showed similar TRBV-TRBJ usage, whereas memory cells showed distinct patterns. Comparably high repertoire diversity was found in both naive subsets, whereas much lower repertoire diversity was found in memory CD8+ T cells.

Sequencing instrument: NextSeq 550. The Human TCR Profiling Kit (MiLaboratory) was used to prepare UMI-labeled 5' RACE TRB cDNA libraries. The full amount of extracted RNA was used for cDNA synthesis, and the full amount of resulting cDNA was used for PCR amplification. The libraries were made side by side, with each library going through the same number of PCR cycles. Per the authors' processing: About 53,000 +/- 9,400 unique UMI-labeled TRB cDNA molecules per library were extracted with MIGEC and MiXCR, with at least two reads per UMI required. On average, about 40,000 +/- 10,000 functional in-frame TRB CDR3 nucleotide clonotypes lacking stop codons were found per library. After downsampling to 5000 UMI-labeled TRB molecules per sample, diversity metrics, including normalized Shannon-Wiener and Chao1, were computed in VDJtools. VDJtools computed clonotype-size-weighted physicochemical properties of the central five CDR3 residues: interaction energy, strength, volume and Kidera factor 4. TCRdb reprocessed the reads, reporting each CDR3 protein sequence once and no DNA. TCRdb's processing, not the authors' own work, is the source of the V and J calls. This sample's table lists about 120,000 distinct CDR3 sequences. The ten biggest clones cover 0.29% of the sample.

The source material was naive CXCR3- CD8+ T cells from blood. This specimen's cell subset or site label, per the study, means: CD45RO-CCR7+CD27+CD95- naive CD8+ T cells lacking CXCR3 (TNR3-). This TCR came from a human donor in good health. Some clones in this sample may be carry-over from other donors' samples. The chain links TRBV7-6 with TRBJ1-1; lacking DNA, the TRBD1 call made by TCRdb goes unchecked. The CDR3 reads CASSPPESRGPNTEAFF.